This TCR beta chain was recorded in a study of blood T cell repertoires in COVID-19. Germline CDR1 and CDR2: MDHEN and SYDVKM. The CDR3 is 18 residues long. V lost 3 bases and J lost 3, with 21 bases in between. Only in-frame clones appear in the TCRdb table, and some are missing; sequencing was by immunoSEQ multiplex PCR. The table includes about 120,000 clones, about 85% detected once. The receptor was derived from an elderly man with active or convalescent COVID-19. The chain couples TRBV28 to TRBJ1-5, with D maybe TRBD1 (6 bases). The material sequenced was peripheral blood. Here the CDR3 DNA reads TGTGCCAGCAGTTTTGGTGGGGGGGCGGGACAAATCAATCAGCCCCAGCATTTT. It codes for CASSFGGGAGQINQPQHF.